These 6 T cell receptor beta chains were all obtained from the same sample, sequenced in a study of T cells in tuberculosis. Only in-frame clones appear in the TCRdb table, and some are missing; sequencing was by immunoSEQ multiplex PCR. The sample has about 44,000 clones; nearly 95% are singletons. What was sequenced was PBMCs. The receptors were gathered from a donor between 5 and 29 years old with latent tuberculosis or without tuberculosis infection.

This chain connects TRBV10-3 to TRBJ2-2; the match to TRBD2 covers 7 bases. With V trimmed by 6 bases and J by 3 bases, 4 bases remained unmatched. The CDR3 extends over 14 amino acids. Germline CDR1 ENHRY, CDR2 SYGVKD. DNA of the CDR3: TGTGCCATCAGGCCGGGGAGGGACACCGGGGAGCTGTTTTTT. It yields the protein CAIRPGRDTGELFF.

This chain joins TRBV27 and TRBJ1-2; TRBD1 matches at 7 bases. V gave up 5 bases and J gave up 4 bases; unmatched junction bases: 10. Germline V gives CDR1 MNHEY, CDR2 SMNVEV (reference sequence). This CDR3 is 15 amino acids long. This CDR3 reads CASSLGTDPFYGYTF. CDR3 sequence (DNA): TGTGCCAGCAGTCTTGGGACAGATCCTTTCTATGGCTACACCTTC.

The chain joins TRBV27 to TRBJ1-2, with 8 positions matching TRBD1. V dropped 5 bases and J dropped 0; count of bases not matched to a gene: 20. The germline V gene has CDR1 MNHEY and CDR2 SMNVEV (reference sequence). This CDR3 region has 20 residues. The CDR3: CASSLTGAAARLSANYGYTF. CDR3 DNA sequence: TGTGCCAGCAGTCTGACAGGGGCCGCTGCAAGACTCTCAGCTAACTATGGCTACACCTTC.

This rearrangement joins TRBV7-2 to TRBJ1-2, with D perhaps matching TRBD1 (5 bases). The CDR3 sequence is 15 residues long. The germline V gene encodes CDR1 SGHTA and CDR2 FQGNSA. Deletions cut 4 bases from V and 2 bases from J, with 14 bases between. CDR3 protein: CASSSQGPGNYGYTF. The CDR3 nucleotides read TGTGCCAGCAGCTCCCAAGGTCCAGGGAACTATGGCTACACCTTC.

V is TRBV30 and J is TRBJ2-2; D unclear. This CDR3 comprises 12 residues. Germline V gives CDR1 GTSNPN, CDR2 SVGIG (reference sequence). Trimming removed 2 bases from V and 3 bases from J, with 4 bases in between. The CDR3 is CAWSPYTGELFF. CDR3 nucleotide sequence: TGTGCCTGGAGTCCCTACACCGGGGAGCTGTTTTTT.

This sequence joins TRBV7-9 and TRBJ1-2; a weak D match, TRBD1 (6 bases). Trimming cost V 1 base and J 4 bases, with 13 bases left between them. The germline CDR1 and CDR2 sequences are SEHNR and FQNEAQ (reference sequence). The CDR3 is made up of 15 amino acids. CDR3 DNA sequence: TGTGCCAGCAGCTTAGGAAAGGGGGGGGCCTATGGCTACACCTTC. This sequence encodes CASSLGKGGAYGYTF.